The 4 T cell receptor beta chains below come from one sample, sequenced in a study of T cells in Graves' hyperthyroidism and ophthalmopathy. It was RNA transcripts that yielded the amplified TCR beta CDR3 regions. HTBI primers were the set used in a first-round RT-PCR of the TCR CDR3. TCRdb reanalysed the multiplex PCR reads using MiXCR and keeps one entry per CDR3 protein. This repertoire shows about 270,000 distinct CDR3 sequences, around 20% found once; its top ten account for about 60%. Sequencing was done on a sample of blood. Receptor source: a man aged 25-45 years with Graves' ophthalmopathy.

This clonotype was seen only a few times. The chain couples TRBV3-1 to TRBJ2-3; the D call may be TRBD1 or TRBD2 (5 bases each). Germline values: CDR1 LGHDT, CDR2 YNNKEL (reference sequence). V was pared by 2 bases and J by 5 bases, with 14 bases between. The CDR3 extends over 15 amino acids. The CDR3 is CASSQWDPAGDTQYF. The DNA of the CDR3 is TGTGCCAGCAGCCAATGGGACCCAGCAGGAGATACGCAGTATTTT.

The chain employs TRBV10-1 and TRBJ1-3; D unclear. Trimming shortened V by 8 bases and J by 2 bases, and 16 bases separated the two germline ends. Looked up from germline, CDR1 is WNHNN and CDR2 is SYGVQD (reference sequence). The CDR3 covers 15 residues. CDR3 residues: CASSPRRAPGNTIYF. The CDR3 region has the DNA TGCGCCAGCTCCCCGAGGAGAGCGCCTGGAAACACCATATATTTT.

V usage is TRBV6-1 and J usage is TRBJ2-7; the D call may be TRBD1 or TRBD2 (5 bases each). V lost 1 base and J lost 5, with 18 bases in between. This CDR3 has 16 amino acids. The germline V gene has CDR1 MNHNS and CDR2 SASEGT. CDR3: CASSEEVWEKGDEQYF. For the CDR3, the DNA is TGTGCCAGCAGTGAAGAGGTCTGGGAGAAAGGGGACGAGCAGTACTTC.

The gene calls are TRBV15 and TRBJ2-7; tentative D call: TRBD2 (5 bases). With 5 bases removed from V and 1 base from J, the gap between germline ends came to 9 bases. This CDR3 is 13 amino acids long. Germline V gives CDR1 LNHNV, CDR2 YYDKDF (reference sequence). The CDR3 sequence: CATSPRGSYEQYF. The DNA of the CDR3 is TGTGCCACCAGCCCCCGAGGGTCCTACGAGCAGTACTTC.